This record concerns one T cell receptor (beta chain) sequence. These data come from a study of shared clonotypes between healthy human individuals. The assay was immunoSEQ multiplex PCR, and TCRdb's table has in-frame clones only and misses some. The table includes about 600,000 clones, more than 95% detected once. The CDR3 sequence is 15 residues long. V shed 4 bases, J shed 6 bases, and the junction held 10 bases outside the gene matches. Germline loops: CDR1 SGHRS, CDR2 YFSETQ. The V gene is TRBV5-1, the J gene TRBJ2-1; TRBD2 aligns across 7 bases. The sample consisted of naive CD4+ T cells sorted from blood. Regarding subset: CD45RA+ positively selected. The sequence was obtained from a woman in her twenties or thirties in good health. CDR3 loop: CASSPATGGSNEQFF. As DNA, the CDR3 is TGCGCCAGCAGCCCTGCGACGGGAGGTAGCAATGAGCAGTTCTTC.